Listed below are T cell receptor beta chains from one sample, sequenced in a study of response to subunit inactivated influenza vaccine. TCRdb used MiXCR to reprocess the RT-PCR reads, holding one entry per CDR3 protein. The repertoire holds around 850,000 distinct CDR3 sequences, with less than 20% as singletons. The sample was PBMCs from blood, taken roughly 5 days after vaccination. Receptors originate from a man aged 45-65 years who received an inactivated influenza vaccine. CDR3s include the opening cysteine and the closing phenylalanine or tryptophan. A D gene is named only where the DNA matches it firmly. Not every row has a clone size; where given, it reads once, few, many or a size class.

j_call d_call clone_size v_call cdr3_nt cdr3_aa
TRBJ2-5 TRBD1 NA TRBV20-1 TGCAGTGCTAGAAAAGGGACAGCTCAAGAGACCCAGTACTTC CSARKGTAQETQYF
TRBJ2-2 NA NA TRBV29-1 TGCAGCGTGGAGGCCACCGGGGAGCTGTTTTTT CSVEATGELFF
TRBJ1-2 NA few TRBV13 TGTGCCAGCAGCTTAGCCGATTTCGAAACTGGCTACACCTTC CASSLADFETGYTF
TRBJ2-7 NA NA TRBV20-1 TGCAGTGCTAGCACTTCTCACGAGCAGTACTTC CSASTSHEQYF
TRBJ2-7 TRBD2 few TRBV20-1 TGCAGTGCTAGAGATGGGCTAGCGGGAGTCTACGAGCAGTACTTC CSARDGLAGVYEQYF
TRBJ2-3 TRBD1 NA TRBV7-9 TGTGCCAGCAGCTCTGGACAGGGGATCCCAGATACGCAGTATTTT CASSSGQGIPDTQYF
TRBJ2-3 TRBD2 NA TRBV6-2/TRBV6-3 TGTGCCAGCAGTTACTCGACCCCTTCGGGGGGAGCGCAGTATTTT CASSYSTPSGGAQYF
TRBJ2-3 TRBD2 few TRBV5-1 TGCGCCAGCGTCGTGCACTCTCGTAGCGGGATTACACCGAGGGGTGATACGCAGTATTTT CASVVHSRSGITPRGDTQYF
TRBJ2-5 NA once TRBV19 TGTGCCACGAGGGTGTACACCGATTCGGAGACCCAGTACTTC CATRVYTDSETQYF
TRBJ1-1 NA NA TRBV19 TGTGCCAGTAGTCGTCGGGCAGGTTTGAACACTGAAGCTTTCTTT CASSRRAGLNTEAFF
TRBJ1-1 NA many TRBV7-9 TGTGCCAGCAGCTTAGCCTCGGCGACCGTGGCTTTCTTT CASSLASATVAFF
TRBJ1-1 TRBD1 NA TRBV6-5 TGTGCCAGCAGCCGGGACAGGGGGCAAGCTTTCTTT CASSRDRGQAFF
TRBJ2-1 TRBD2 NA TRBV12-3/TRBV12-4 TGTGCCAGCAGTTTACCCGGACTAGCGGACAATGAGCAGTTCTTC CASSLPGLADNEQFF
TRBJ2-7 TRBD2 many TRBV29-1 TGCAGCGTTGAAGTCCTCGAGCGGGAGCTCTACGAGCAGTACTTC CSVEVLERELYEQYF
TRBJ2-2 NA NA TRBV11-3 TGTGCCAGCAGTTTTATGAGGGCCGGGGAGCTGTTTTTT CASSFMRAGELFF
TRBJ1-1 NA NA TRBV5-5 TGTGCCAGCAGCCTGAACCGGGACGGCCATAGTCTGAACACTGAAGCTTTCTTT CASSLNRDGHSLNTEAFF
TRBJ2-1 TRBD2 NA TRBV4-3 TGCGCCAGCAGCCAAGAAGTCGGCACTAGCGGGAATGAGCAGTTCTTC CASSQEVGTSGNEQFF
TRBJ1-1 NA few TRBV19 TGTGCCAGTAGTGGCAGGGGCTTCACTGAAGCTTTCTTT CASSGRGFTEAFF
TRBJ2-3 NA NA TRBV28 TGTGCCAGCAGTTTAGTCCAGCCAACTAGCACAGGTACGCAGTATTTT CASSLVQPTSTGTQYF
TRBJ2-7 TRBD2 NA TRBV25-1 TGTGCCAGCAGTGAATCTGGGACTAGCGGGTACGAGCAGTACTTC CASSESGTSGYEQYF
TRBJ2-7 NA many TRBV12-3/TRBV12-4 TGTGCCAGCAGTTTGAGGGATGGATACGAGCAGTACTTC CASSLRDGYEQYF
TRBJ2-2 NA NA TRBV4-2 TGTGCCAGCAACCAAGATTCCCTAGTAAGCACCGGGGAGCTGTTTTTT CASNQDSLVSTGELFF
TRBJ2-2 NA NA TRBV12-5 TGTGCTAGTGGTTACAACACCGGGGAGCTGTTTTTT CASGYNTGELFF
TRBJ2-2 NA NA TRBV7-6 TGTGCCAGCAACATAGGGACCGGGGAGCTGTTTTTT CASNIGTGELFF
TRBJ2-1 NA few TRBV11-1 TGTGCCAGCAGCTTAGTCGTATCGGAGATGTCTCGCAATGAGCAGTTCTTC CASSLVVSEMSRNEQFF
TRBJ2-5 NA few TRBV5-1 TGCGCCAGCAGCTTGGACAGCCATCAAGAGACCCAGTACTTC CASSLDSHQETQYF
TRBJ2-2 TRBD2 few TRBV20-1 TGCAGTGCTAGAGATCGTGGACTAGCGATCGGGGAGCTGTTTTTT CSARDRGLAIGELFF
TRBJ1-4 TRBD1 NA TRBV10-3 TGTGCCATCTCGGCCAGACAGGGTTCTAATGAAAAACTGTTTTTT CAISARQGSNEKLFF
TRBJ1-4 NA NA TRBV20-1 TGCAGTGCTACAAAAAATGAAAAACTGTTTTTT CSATKNEKLFF
TRBJ2-1 TRBD2 NA TRBV19 TGTGCCAGTAGTAAAACTAGCGGGAGCGACTCCTACAATGAGCAGTTCTTC CASSKTSGSDSYNEQFF
TRBJ2-1 TRBD2 few TRBV24-1 TGTGCCACCAGTGACTATAGCGGGGACTCCTACAATGAGCAGTTCTTC CATSDYSGDSYNEQFF
TRBJ1-2 NA few TRBV7-2 TGTGCCAGCAGCATCGAAGGCTATGGCTACACCTTC CASSIEGYGYTF
TRBJ1-3 TRBD1 NA TRBV20-1 TGCAGTGCTGACGACAGGGGGAGGTCTGGAAACACCATATATTTT CSADDRGRSGNTIYF
TRBJ2-4 TRBD1 NA TRBV7-9 TGTGCCAGCAGCCCCCGGACAGGGATAGCCAAAAACATTCAGTACTTC CASSPRTGIAKNIQYF
TRBJ2-3 TRBD2 NA TRBV29-1 TGCAGCGTTCGGGGACTAGCGGGAGGCACAGATACGCAGTATTTT CSVRGLAGGTDTQYF